The 3 T cell receptor beta chains reported below all come from one sample, sequenced in a study of T cells in Graves' hyperthyroidism and ophthalmopathy. Researchers took RNA transcripts and amplified the TCR beta CDR3 regions from them. Initially, a first-round RT-PCR of the TCR CDR3 employed the HTBI primer set. TCRdb redid the calling of the multiplex PCR reads with MiXCR, one entry per CDR3 protein. The repertoire includes about 290,000 distinct CDR3 sequences, 13% of them detected once, and more than 7.5% sits in the top ten. What was sequenced was blood. Receptors originate from a woman in her twenties or thirties with Graves' hyperthyroidism that later progressed to Graves' ophthalmopathy.

This clonotype has ten or more counts. The CDR3 DNA reads TGTGCCAGCGGGCAGAAGGAGACCCAGTACTTC. It yields the protein CASGQKETQYF. The chain combines TRBV7-2 with TRBJ2-5, with D hard to call. V was cut by 8 bases and J by 5 bases, with 9 bases left in between. Germline V gene lookup returns CDR1 SGHTA and CDR2 FQGNSA. This CDR3 contains 11 residues.

A word on this clonotype: This could be a read error, since a much larger clone is one nucleotide away. V and J are TRBV3-1 and TRBJ1-5, with 7 bases fitting TRBD1. This CDR3 has 14 residues. Germline assignment: CDR1 LGHDT and CDR2 YNNKEL (reference sequence). CDR3 sequence: CAISQGQVGEPQHF. CDR3 bases: TGTGCCATCAGCCAAGGACAGGTCGGAGAGCCCCAGCATTTT.

This clonotype was observed a few times. This may be a read error: a much more frequent sequence differs by one nucleotide. The DNA of the CDR3 is TGTGCCGGCAGCTTAGTGTATGCGAACACCGGGGAGCTGTTTTTT. Protein: CAGSLVYANTGELFF. The V and J genes are TRBV7-9 and TRBJ2-2; no definite D call. Germline values: CDR1 SEHNR, CDR2 FQNEAQ (reference sequence). The CDR3 length is 15 residues.